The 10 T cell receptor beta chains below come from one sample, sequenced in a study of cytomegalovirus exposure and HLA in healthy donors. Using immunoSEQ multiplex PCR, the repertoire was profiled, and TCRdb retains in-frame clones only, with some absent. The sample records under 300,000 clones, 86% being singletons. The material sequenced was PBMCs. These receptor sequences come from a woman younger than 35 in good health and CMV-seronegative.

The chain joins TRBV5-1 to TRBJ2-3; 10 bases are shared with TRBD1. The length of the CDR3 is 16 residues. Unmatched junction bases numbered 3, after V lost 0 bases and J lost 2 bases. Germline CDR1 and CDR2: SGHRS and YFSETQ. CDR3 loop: CASSLGDRGNTDTQYF. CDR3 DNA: TGCGCCAGCAGCTTGGGGGACAGGGGAAACACAGATACGCAGTATTTT.

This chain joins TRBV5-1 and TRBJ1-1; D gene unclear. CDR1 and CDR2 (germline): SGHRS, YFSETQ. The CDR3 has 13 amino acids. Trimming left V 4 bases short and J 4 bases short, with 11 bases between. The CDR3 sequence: CASSRAVGTEAFF. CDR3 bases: TGCGCCAGCAGCAGAGCTGTCGGCACTGAAGCTTTCTTT.

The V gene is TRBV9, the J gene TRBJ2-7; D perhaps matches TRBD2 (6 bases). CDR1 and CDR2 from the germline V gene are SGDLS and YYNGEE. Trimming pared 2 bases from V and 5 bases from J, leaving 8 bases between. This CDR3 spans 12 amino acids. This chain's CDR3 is CASSVPGDEQYF. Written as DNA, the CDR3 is TGTGCCAGCAGCGTCCCGGGGGACGAGCAGTACTTC.

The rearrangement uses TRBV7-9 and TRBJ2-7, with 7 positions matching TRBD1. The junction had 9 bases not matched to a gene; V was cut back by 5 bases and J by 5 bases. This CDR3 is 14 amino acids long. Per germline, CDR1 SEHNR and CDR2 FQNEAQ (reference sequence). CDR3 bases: TGTGCCAGCAGCCCCCGACAGGGAGTGGACGAGCAGTACTTC. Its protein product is CASSPRQGVDEQYF.

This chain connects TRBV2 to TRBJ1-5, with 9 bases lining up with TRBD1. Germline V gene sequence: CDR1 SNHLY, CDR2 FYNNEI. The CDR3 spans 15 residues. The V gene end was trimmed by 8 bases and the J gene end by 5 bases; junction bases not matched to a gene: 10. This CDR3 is CASGPGTGLYQPQHF. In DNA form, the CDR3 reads TGTGCCAGCGGGCCCGGGACAGGGCTTTATCAGCCCCAGCATTTT.

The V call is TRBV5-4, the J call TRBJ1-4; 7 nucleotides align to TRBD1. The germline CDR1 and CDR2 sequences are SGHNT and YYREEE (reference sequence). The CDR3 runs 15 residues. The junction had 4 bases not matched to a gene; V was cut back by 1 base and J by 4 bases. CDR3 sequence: CASSLPGQRNEKLFF. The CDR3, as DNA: TGTGCCAGCAGCTTGCCGGGACAGCGTAATGAAAAACTGTTTTTT.

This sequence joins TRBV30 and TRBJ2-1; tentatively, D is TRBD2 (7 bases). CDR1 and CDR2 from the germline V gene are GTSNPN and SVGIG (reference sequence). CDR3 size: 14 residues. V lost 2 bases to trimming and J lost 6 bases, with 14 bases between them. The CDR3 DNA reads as TGTGCCTGGAGTCTGGGGGGAGGGGGCAATGAGCAGTTCTTC. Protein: CAWSLGGGGNEQFF. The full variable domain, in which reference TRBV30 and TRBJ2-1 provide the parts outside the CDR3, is SQTIHQWPATLVQPVGSPLSLECTVEGTSNPNLYWYRQAAGRGLQLLFYSVGIGQISSEVPQNLSASRPQDRQFILSSKKLLLSDSGFYLCAWSLGGGGNEQFFGPGTRLTVL.

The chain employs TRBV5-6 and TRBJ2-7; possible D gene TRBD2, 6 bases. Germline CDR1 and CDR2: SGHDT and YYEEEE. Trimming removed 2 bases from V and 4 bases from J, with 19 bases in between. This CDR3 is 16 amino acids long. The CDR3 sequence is CASSFEPGSDLYEQYF. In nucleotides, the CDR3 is TGTGCCAGCAGCTTCGAACCCGGGAGCGATCTTTACGAGCAGTACTTC.

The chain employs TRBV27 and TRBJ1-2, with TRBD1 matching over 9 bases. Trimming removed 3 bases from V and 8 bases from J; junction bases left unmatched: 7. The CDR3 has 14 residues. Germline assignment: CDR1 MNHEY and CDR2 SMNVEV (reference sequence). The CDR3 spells CASSFGQGRQGYTF. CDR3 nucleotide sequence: TGTGCCAGCAGTTTTGGACAGGGGAGACAAGGCTACACCTTC.

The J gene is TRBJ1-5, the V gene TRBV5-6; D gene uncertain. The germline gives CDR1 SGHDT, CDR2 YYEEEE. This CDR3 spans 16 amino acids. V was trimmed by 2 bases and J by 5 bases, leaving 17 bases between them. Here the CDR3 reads CASSFGGSGLDQPQHF. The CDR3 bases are TGTGCCAGCAGCTTTGGTGGCTCGGGTTTGGATCAGCCCCAGCATTTT.